These 7 T cell receptor beta chains share one sample of origin, sequenced in a study of regulatory T cells in long-lasting Graves disease. Relying on iRepertoire HTBI primers and Arm-PCR of CDR3 regions, the team built TCR beta libraries. TCRdb independently ran MiXCR on the multiplex PCR reads; one entry per CDR3 protein. Of 500,000 or so distinct CDR3 sequences in the sample, approximately 15% were seen once. Time point given: newly diagnosed GD, antithyroid drugs for less than 3 months. The TCR library was made from RNA extracted from PBMCs. These same records also appear under a second study, on T cells in Graves' hyperthyroidism and ophthalmopathy.

Sequencing used peripheral blood mononuclear cells (PBMCs), obtained at new diagnosis, from a patient treated with antithyroid drugs. Receptors originate from a woman in her fifties or sixties with Graves disease.

Comments on this clonotype: An end of the junction differs from the germline gene, which may be a read error. The chain carries TRBV6-2 or TRBV6-3 and TRBJ2-7, with TRBD2 identical over 14 bases. The CDR3 is 18 amino acids. Germline V gene data show CDR1 as MNHEY and CDR2 as SVGEGT. CDR3 in amino acids: CACSYTPGLAGVIYEQYF. The CDR3 DNA sequence: TGTGCCTGCAGTTACACGCCGGGACTAGCGGGAGTAATCTACGAGCAGTACTTC.

As regards this clonotype: Given a much more abundant clone one base away, this may be a read error. V usage is TRBV6-1 and J usage is TRBJ1-2; the D gene is possibly TRBD1 (5 bases). Germline V gives CDR1 MNHNS, CDR2 SASEGT. The CDR3 contains 12 residues. V lost 5 bases and J lost 6, with 10 bases in between. The CDR3 loop reads CASSTDNHGYTF. The CDR3 nucleotides are TGTGCCAGCAGTACGGACAACCATGGCTACACCTTC.

This clonotype was counted a single time. V gene TRBV29-1 combines with J gene TRBJ1-4; perhaps TRBD1 as D (5 bases). V was pared by 7 bases and J by 7 bases, with 16 bases between. In germline, CDR1 is SQVTM, CDR2 ANQGSEA. The CDR3 sequence is 13 residues long. In DNA, the CDR3 is TGCAGCGGGACGGGGGACGACCTTGAAAAACTGTTTTTT. Translated: CSGTGDDLEKLFF. The full variable domain, completed using reference TRBV29-1 and TRBJ1-4, is SAVISQKPSRDICQRGTSLTIQCQVDSQVTMMFWYRQQPGQSLTLIATANQGSEATYESGFVIDKFPISRPNLTFSTLTVSNMSPEDSSIYLCSGTGDDLEKLFFGSGTQLSVL.

This chain joins TRBV5-6 and TRBJ2-1; weak D call: TRBD1 (6 bases). The CDR3 length is 15 residues. Trimming stripped 2 bases from V and 4 bases from J, with 13 bases between. Germline assignment: CDR1 SGHDT and CDR2 YYEEEE. The CDR3, as DNA: TGTGCCAGCAGCTTCACCTGGGGGCCTTACAATGAGCAGTTCTTC. The encoded protein is CASSFTWGPYNEQFF.

This clonotype has at least ten counts. V is TRBV6-2 or TRBV6-3 and J is TRBJ2-5; 12 bases agree with TRBD2. Germline CDR1 is MNHEY and CDR2 is SVGEGT. V dropped 2 bases and J dropped 4; count of bases not matched to a gene: 5. CDR3 length: 16 residues. CDR3 region: CASSYQTSGSRETQYF. In DNA form, the CDR3 reads TGTGCCAGCAGTTACCAGACTAGCGGGAGTAGAGAGACCCAGTACTTC.

The chain uses TRBV4-1 and TRBJ2-7, with D possibly matching TRBD1 (6 bases). V lost 1 base and J lost 4, with 26 bases in between. The germline V gene has CDR1 MGHRA and CDR2 YSYEKL. The CDR3 has 19 amino acids. In DNA, the CDR3 is TGCGCCAGCAGCCAAGGAGGACCCCTGCGCGGACAGAAAGGTTACGAGCAGTACTTC. Translation gives CASSQGGPLRGQKGYEQYF.

This sequence joins TRBV19 and TRBJ2-1; perhaps TRBD2 as D (6 bases). Trimming took off 3 bases at V and 7 bases at J, with 13 bases between the two ends. The germline V gene encodes CDR1 LNHDA and CDR2 SQIVND (reference sequence). The CDR3 is 14 residues long. The CDR3 loop is CASSITGVWNEQFF. The CDR3, as DNA: TGTGCCAGTAGTATTACGGGAGTATGGAATGAGCAGTTCTTC.